Listed below are T cell receptor beta chains from one sample, sequenced in a study of cytomegalovirus exposure and HLA in healthy donors. TCRdb's copy holds only in-frame clones and misses some; the assay was immunoSEQ multiplex PCR. The sample records 60,000 to 70,000 clones, roughly two thirds being singletons. Sequences were obtained from PBMCs. These receptors all stem from a man aged 40-50 years in good health and CMV-seropositive. CDR3s leave out the opening cysteine and the closing phenylalanine or tryptophan. Where a row states a size, it is once, few, many or the class of an expanded clone; other rows omit it.

TRBJ2-1,.,TRBV4-1,ASRGTELYNEQF
TRBJ1-5,.,TRBV19,ASSIAQGLAQH
TRBJ1-6,few,TRBV18,ASSPKQGSSPLH
TRBJ2-3,.,TRBV4-1,ASSELAGGPNTQY
TRBJ2-1,.,TRBV6-1,ASSEAGNGNEQF
TRBJ1-1,.,TRBV28,ASSSGTDPWVTEAF
TRBJ2-1,once,TRBV6-5,ASSYGGQGSYNEQF
TRBJ2-7,few,TRBV29-1,SVEGTGAREQY
TRBJ1-6,.,TRBV10-3,ATRSSHNSPLH
TRBJ2-7,.,TRBV4-2,ASSQKLADSSYEQY
TRBJ1-5,.,TRBV19,ASRKNGDGAQH
TRBJ2-7,.,TRBV10-3,AISGGLAGSYEQY
TRBJ1-2,.,TRBV7-9,SSGAGGYT
TRBJ2-3,.,TRBV7-2,ASSLERAADTQY
TRBJ2-1,once,TRBV29-1,SGLTDYNEQF
TRBJ1-1,once,TRBV4-3,ASSQQGISTEAF
TRBJ2-3,.,TRBV10-3,AIRGQGTDTQY
TRBJ1-3,.,TRBV6-5,ASSRGRGSGNTIY
TRBJ2-4,.,TRBV14,ASSPRLGETNIQY
TRBJ2-7,few,TRBV11-2,ASSSLGGRDIRQY
TRBJ1-5,.,TRBV9,ASSWGDSYQPQH
TRBJ2-7,.,TRBV27,ASIPDSSYEQY
TRBJ1-5,.,TRBV19,ATWTGDNQPQH
TRBJ2-7,.,TRBV19,ASTGVEPHEQY
TRBJ2-7,.,TRBV6-5,ASSYQGGGEQY
TRBJ2-7,.,TRBV6-6,ASSYGNFYEQY
TRBJ1-1,.,TRBV19,ASSPRQYTEAF
TRBJ2-3,.,TRBV9,ASSVTGEVSTDTQY
TRBJ2-5,.,TRBV6-5,ASSYGTQRGETQY
TRBJ2-2,.,TRBV7-9,ASRSDTGELF
TRBJ2-5,.,TRBV27,ASSFLAEKTQY
TRBJ2-1,.,TRBV4-2,ASSPTSPYNEQF
TRBJ2-7,once,TRBV7-9,ASSLTRQGHEQY
TRBJ2-5,.,TRBV11-2,ASSWNSGGAGETQY
TRBJ1-1,.,TRBV7-2,ASSLVRGRGAEAF
TRBJ2-1,.,TRBV5-1,ASSLKGNEQF
TRBJ1-1,.,TRBV19,ASSIVTGNTEAF
TRBJ1-1,.,TRBV10-3,AMRQGASNTEAF
TRBJ1-3,.,TRBV7-9,ASSGRGVGNTIY
TRBJ1-2,.,TRBV7-9,ASSQETGSIGYT
TRBJ2-3,.,TRBV13,ASSLALPASGGTSTDTQY
TRBJ2-3,.,TRBV4-3,ASSQDWLAGGRYTQY
TRBJ1-1,.,TRBV27,ASSPGTGRHTEAF
TRBJ1-1,.,TRBV5-4,ASSLQGANTEAF
TRBJ1-2,.,TRBV2,ASSEEGSRT
TRBJ2-3,.,TRBV30,AWKTGGRTDTQY
TRBJ2-2,few,TRBV2,AGLGDRLNTGELF
TRBJ2-3,.,TRBV9,ASSVGVVRDFTDTQY
TRBJ2-1,few,TRBV15,ATSARSSYNEQF
TRBJ2-5,.,TRBV29-1,SVEDPKGGYHGQETQY
TRBJ2-7,.,TRBV19,ASSIGGERSYEQY
TRBJ1-5,.,TRBV30,AWSTGFNQPQH
TRBJ2-1,.,TRBV5-1,ASSRRGQGLNEQF
TRBJ2-5,.,TRBV5-1,ASSPGLAPPETQY
TRBJ1-4,.,TRBV29-1,SVVQGGNEKLF
TRBJ1-5,.,TRBV5-1,TSSLSGTQPQH
TRBJ2-3,.,TRBV30,AWTPEGNTDTQY
TRBJ1-4,.,TRBV5-1,ASSTEKDRGRLF
TRBJ2-7,.,TRBV7-7,ASSLVWQIYEQY
TRBJ2-2,.,TRBV9,ASSVNRKTGTGELF